This T cell receptor (beta chain) was identified during a study of blood T cell repertoires in COVID-19 (dated by TCRdb to about 2020). About the study as a whole: Collaborator samples came from the United States, Italy and Spain and covered acute and convalescent phases of COVID-19. The material from the prospective study consisted of cDNA or gDNA derived from T cells, B-cell-depleted T cells, or PBMCs. The dataset comprised deeply sampled blood TCRbeta repertoires from subjects exposed to, actively infected with, or recovered from COVID-19. The repertoires were released in a freely available public database intended as a resource for research on the immune response to SARS-CoV-2. Samples were obtained from the ongoing ImmuneRACE study (first 160 participants) and from 1,254 subjects provided by 6 global collaborators. A de-identified subject ID, COVID-19 status, age in years and sex were almost always included in the sample metadata. Where available, HLA class I and class II types were taken from metadata supplied by the sample provider and were not determined by assay-based typing.

TCRbeta CDR3 regions were amplified from genomic DNA by means of the immunoSEQ Assay, a bias-controlled multiplex PCR. Concerning the study's data processing: Within the assay, amplification of reference gene primers was used to estimate how many nucleated cells each sample contained. Sequence reads were collapsed and filtered to measure the absolute abundance of every unique TCRbeta CDR3 rearrangement. For each sample, productive Simpson clonality was calculated by taking the square root of Simpson's diversity index across productive rearrangements. TCRdb obtained this table from immuneACCESS and retained in-frame rearrangements with V and J assigned. These tables miss some clones; where compared with another copy, unresolved V genes account for less than half of the shortfall, and the remainder is unexplained. V, J and clone size derive from that table, while D and trimming were established from the DNA sequence. This sample lists over 150,000 clones; around 90% were detected once. 2% to 2.5% of the sample comes from the top ten.

Participants in the prospective study were aged 18 to 89 years, lived in about two dozen United States geographic areas, and enrolled through a virtual design. In the prospective study, participants were assigned to cohorts based on the clinical history participants reported in a screening survey and a study questionnaire. Recovered participants in ImmuneRACE Cohort 3 were defined by two consecutive negative NP/OP PCR tests, clearance by a healthcare professional, or resolution of symptoms. Each participant in the prospective study had whole blood, serum and a nasopharyngeal or oropharyngeal swab collected by mobile phlebotomists. Participants in the prospective study had the option to provide additional blood draws and questionnaires over a roughly 2-month period. Before DNA extraction, prospective study blood samples were shipped either frozen or at room temperature. Study-wide conclusions, independent of this receptor: The quantity of clinical and demographic metadata differed by source and by participant and was supplied without curation.

Comment on this clone: The target of this receptor is not known. No base qualities exist here, and no much larger clone lies one base off it.

Trimming costs V 1 base and J 1 base, and their ends lie 7 bases apart. The germline V gene sets CDR1 to SGHAT and CDR2 to FQNNGV. The CDR3 runs 14 amino acids, cysteine and phenylalanine included. Only the CDR3 DNA is retained, 42 bases long and in frame from the first base. The source of this sequence is a woman aged 25 to 45 who had recovered from COVID-19. Material: PBMCs or T cells enriched from blood (not recorded which). The chain joins TRBV11-2 to TRBJ1-2; the D gene cannot be resolved reliably. The nucleotide sequence reads as follows: TGTGCCAGCAGCTTAGGCGGATTTAACTATGGCTACACCTTC. It encodes CASSLGGFNYGYTF.